This TCR beta chain emerged from a study of T cell repertoires in aging, cancer and after chemotherapy. At the level of the study: Healthy donor repertoires were recorded over several months to years and showed clear clonal overlap.

Peripheral blood genomic DNA, not sorted cells or RNA, was the template. Rearranged V-D-J TRB sequences were amplified with a mixed TRB-A/B primer pool. A single record per CDR3 protein comes from TCRdb applying MiXCR to the multiplex PCR reads. The data show about 9,500 distinct CDR3 sequences, approximately 30% seen once. The CDR3 runs to 18 residues. Losses at the gene ends were 0 bases for V and 5 bases for J; bases not matched to a gene: 10. Looked up from germline, CDR1 is MNHEY and CDR2 is SVGAGI. V gene TRBV6-5 combines with J gene TRBJ2-5; 12 nucleotides agree with TRBD1. The specimen sequenced was blood. The sequence was obtained from a human donor in good health. CDR3 residues: CASSYSGTGGPTRETQYF. CDR3 sequence (DNA): TGTGCCAGCAGTTACTCGGGGACAGGGGGCCCCACCCGGGAGACCCAGTACTTC.